The present T cell receptor (beta chain) was sequenced within a study of control samples from healthy donors and cancer patients (dated by TCRdb to between 2020 and 2021). As regards this clone: Its target antigen remains unknown. Per-nucleotide qualities are absent, and no much larger clonotype sits a single base away.

The junction shows trimming of 0 bases on V and 7 bases on J, plus 14 bases between the germline ends. From the cysteine up to the phenylalanine, the CDR3 has a length of 15 residues. The read is trimmed to its CDR3 DNA, 45 bases read in frame from base 1. CDR1 SGHRS and CDR2 YFSETQ were looked up in the germline V gene. Library preparation was by the immunoSEQ multiplex PCR assay. Not all clones reach the TCRdb copy of this immuneACCESS table, which keeps in-frame sequences only. Checked studies attribute under half of the gap to unresolved V genes and leave the rest unexplained. This sample has fewer than 200,000 clones in its table, and about 94% of those were observed once. The top ten clonotypes cover approximately 4% of the sample.

The specimen sequenced was blood. This TCR came from a woman aged 55-69 years in good health. The chain is assembled from TRBV5-1 and TRBJ1-5; the D gene is perhaps TRBD1, from 5 matching bases. In nucleotides, the sequence is TGCGCCAGCAGCTTGGAGGGGCTAGAGGCACAGCCCCAGCATTTT. It encodes CASSLEGLEAQPQHF. With all but the CDR3 taken from the reference TRBV5-1 and TRBJ1-5 genes, the full variable domain is: KAGVTQTPRYLIKTRGQQVTLSCSPISGHRSVSWYQQTPGQGLQFLFEYFSETQRNKGNFPGRFSGRQFSNSRSEMNVSTLELGDSALYLCASSLEGLEAQPQHFGDGTRLSIL.